This record looks at one T cell receptor (beta chain) sequence and its context. Its antigen remains unknown. The sample originates from a study of graft-versus-host responses after intestinal transplantation. For the study at large: Multivisceral, liver-intestinal, or isolated intestinal transplants were performed in recipients. For approximately three years after anti-thymocyte globulin induction, all recipients took tacrolimus and steroids.

The protocol was immunoSEQ multiplex PCR, while the TCRdb copy is restricted to in-frame clones and leaves out a portion. The table lists over 100,000 clones, about 92% of them singletons. V was trimmed by 1 base and J by 5 bases, leaving 8 bases between them. Germline CDR1 reads MDHEN; CDR2 reads SYDVKM. CDR3 size: 13 residues. Points from the study as a whole: Declining HvG levels early post-transplant were linked to peak circulating GvH clone levels. Among recipient marrow samples, GvH clones were found; some appeared first in ileum or blood.

The sample was unstimulated CD8+ T cells sorted from spleen or lymph node cells, taken before transplant. The gene calls are TRBV28 and TRBJ2-5; D perhaps matches TRBD1 (5 bases). The receptor was isolated from a human donor who was the organ donor for an intestinal transplant. As DNA, the CDR3 is TGTGCCAGCAGTTTATCAGGGATCGAGACCCAGTACTTC. This sequence encodes CASSLSGIETQYF.